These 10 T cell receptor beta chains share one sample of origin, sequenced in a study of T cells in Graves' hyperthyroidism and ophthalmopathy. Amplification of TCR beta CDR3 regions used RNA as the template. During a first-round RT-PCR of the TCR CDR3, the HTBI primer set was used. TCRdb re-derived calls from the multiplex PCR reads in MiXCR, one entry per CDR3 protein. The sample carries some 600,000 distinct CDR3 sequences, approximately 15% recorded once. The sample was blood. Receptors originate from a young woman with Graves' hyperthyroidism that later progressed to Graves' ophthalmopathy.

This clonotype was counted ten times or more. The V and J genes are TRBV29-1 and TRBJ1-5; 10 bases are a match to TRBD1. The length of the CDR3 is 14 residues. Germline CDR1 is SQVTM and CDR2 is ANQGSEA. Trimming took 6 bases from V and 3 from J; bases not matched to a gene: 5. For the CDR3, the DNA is TGCAGCGTCAGGACAGGGGGATACAATCAGCCCCAGCATTTT. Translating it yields CSVRTGGYNQPQHF.

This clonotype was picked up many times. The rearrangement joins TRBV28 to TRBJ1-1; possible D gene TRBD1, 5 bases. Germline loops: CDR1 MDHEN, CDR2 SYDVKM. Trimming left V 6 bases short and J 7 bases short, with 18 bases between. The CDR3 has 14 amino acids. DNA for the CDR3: TGTGCCAGCAGCCCACCCACCCAACAGGATGAAGCTTTCTTT. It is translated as CASSPPTQQDEAFF. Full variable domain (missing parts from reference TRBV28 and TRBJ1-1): DVKVTQSSRYLVKRTGEKVFLECVQDMDHENMFWYRQDPGLGLRLIYFSYDVKMKEKGDIPEGYSVSREKKERFSLILESASTNQTSMYLCASSPPTQQDEAFFGQGTRLTVV.

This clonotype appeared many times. The CDR3 DNA is TGTGCCAGCAGTTTATTCGGACTTCCCCCGTTTGACTCCTACAATGAGCAGTTCTTC. It translates to CASSLFGLPPFDSYNEQFF. The chain links TRBV27 to TRBJ2-1; a weak D match, TRBD2 (5 bases). V lost 1 base to trimming and J lost 0 bases, with 19 bases between them. CDR3 length: 19 amino acids. The V gene's germline CDR1 is MNHEY and CDR2 SMNVEV (reference sequence).

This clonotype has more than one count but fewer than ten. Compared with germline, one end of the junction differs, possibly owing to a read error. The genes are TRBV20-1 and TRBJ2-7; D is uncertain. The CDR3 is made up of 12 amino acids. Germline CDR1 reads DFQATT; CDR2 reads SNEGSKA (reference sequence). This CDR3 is CSASPVAVEQHF. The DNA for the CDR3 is TGCAGTGCTAGCCCGGTGGCAGTCGAGCAGCACTTC.

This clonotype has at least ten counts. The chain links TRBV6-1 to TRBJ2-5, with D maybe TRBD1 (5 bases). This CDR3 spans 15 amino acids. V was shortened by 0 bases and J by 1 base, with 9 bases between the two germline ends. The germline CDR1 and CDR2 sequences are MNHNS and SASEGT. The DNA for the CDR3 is TGTGCCAGCAGTGAAGCGGAAGGGGCCCAAGAGACCCAGTACTTC. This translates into CASSEAEGAQETQYF.

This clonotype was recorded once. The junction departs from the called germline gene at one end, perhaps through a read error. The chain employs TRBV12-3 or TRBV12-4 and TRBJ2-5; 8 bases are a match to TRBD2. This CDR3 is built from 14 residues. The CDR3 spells CASSIAGLVETQYF. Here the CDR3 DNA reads TGTGCCAGCAGTATAGCGGGATTGGTAGAGACCCAGTACTTC.

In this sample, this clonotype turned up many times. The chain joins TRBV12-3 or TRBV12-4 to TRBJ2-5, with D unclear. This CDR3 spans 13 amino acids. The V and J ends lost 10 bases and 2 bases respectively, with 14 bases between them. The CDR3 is CATSGSLQETQYF. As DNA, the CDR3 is TGTGCCACCTCTGGCAGTTTGCAAGAGACCCAGTACTTC.

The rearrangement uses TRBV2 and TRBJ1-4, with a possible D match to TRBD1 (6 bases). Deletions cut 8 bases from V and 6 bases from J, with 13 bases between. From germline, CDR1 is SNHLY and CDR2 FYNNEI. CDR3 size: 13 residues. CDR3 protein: CASAGQTDEKLFF. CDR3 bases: TGTGCCAGCGCAGGACAGACAGATGAAAAACTGTTTTTT.

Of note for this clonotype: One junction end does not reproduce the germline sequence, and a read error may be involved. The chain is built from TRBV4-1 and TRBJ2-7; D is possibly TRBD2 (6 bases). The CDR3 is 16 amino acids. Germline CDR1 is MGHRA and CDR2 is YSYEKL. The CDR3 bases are TGTGCCAGCAGCCAAGATTTGCTAGCGCTCACCTACGAGCAGTACTTC. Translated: CASSQDLLALTYEQYF.

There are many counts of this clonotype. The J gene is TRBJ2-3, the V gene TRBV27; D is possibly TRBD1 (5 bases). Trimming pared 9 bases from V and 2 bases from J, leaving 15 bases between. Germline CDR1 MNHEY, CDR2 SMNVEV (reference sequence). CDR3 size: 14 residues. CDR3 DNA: TGTGCCAGTGGGGCAGGACCGCTCACAGATACGCAGTATTTT. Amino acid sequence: CASGAGPLTDTQYF.